These 15 T cell receptor beta chains were all obtained from the same sample, sequenced in a study of cytomegalovirus exposure and HLA in healthy donors (dated by TCRdb to the late 2010s). Preparation of the library involved the immunoSEQ multiplex PCR assay. For the multiplex PCR, a mixture combining 60 forward primers for TCR Vbeta segments and 13 reverse primers for TCR Jbeta segments was used. This immuneACCESS table, as held by TCRdb, lists in-frame sequences with V and J called but not all clones. Of the missing ones, under half trace to an unresolved V gene in checked studies; the others have no known cause. A total of more than 150,000 clones appear in this sample, roughly 80% of them only once. Roughly 6% of the sample is in the top ten clones. The sample consisted of PBMCs. These receptors were collected from a man in his forties in good health and CMV-seropositive.

The V and J genes are TRBV28 and TRBJ2-7; TRBD2 matches 9 bases. The germline V gene encodes CDR1 MDHEN and CDR2 SYDVKM. The J segment lost 3 bases and the V segment lost 5 bases, leaving 20 bases of the junction unmatched. The CDR3 spans 19 residues. CDR3 sequence (DNA): TGTGCCAGCAGTGGGCCGGGACAGAGATATAGCGGGGGTTACTACGAGCAGTACTTC. It yields the protein CASSGPGQRYSGGYYEQYF.

This clone was found once. The rearrangement uses TRBV21-1 and TRBJ2-3; the table calls TRBD1, which could not be checked here. TRBV21-1 is reported as a pseudogene. There are 16 residues in the CDR3. In DNA form, the CDR3 reads TGTGCCAGCAGCAACCCGGACAGGGGAATCACAGATACGCAGTATTTT. Translated, it gives CASSNPDRGITDTQYF.

The V and J genes are TRBV6-1 and TRBJ1-2; 7 bases are shared with TRBD1. Trimming cost V 2 bases and J 6 bases; bases outside gene matches: 3. The CDR3 spans 13 residues. Germline CDR1 and CDR2: MNHNS and SASEGT. CDR3 coding DNA: TGTGCCAGCAGTGAATGGGACAGCAATGGCTACACCTTC. Translation: CASSEWDSNGYTF.

V is TRBV4-3 and J is TRBJ1-1, with D unclear. CDR1 is LGHNA, CDR2 YSLEER, per germline. Trimming took 0 bases from V and 5 from J, leaving 13 bases between them. This CDR3 is 15 amino acids long. This chain's CDR3 is CASSQDQGVRTEAFF. In nucleotides, the CDR3 is TGCGCCAGCAGCCAAGATCAAGGAGTAAGGACTGAAGCTTTCTTT.

J is TRBJ1-3 and V is TRBV7-8; D uncertain. This CDR3 region has 15 residues. Deletions cut 4 bases from V and 1 base from J, with 11 bases between. The germline V gene encodes CDR1 SGHVS and CDR2 FQNEAQ. In DNA form, the CDR3 reads TGTGCCAGCAGCTCCAGGCTCGCGTCTGGAAACACCATATATTTT. Protein product: CASSSRLASGNTIYF.

The gene calls are TRBV7-2 and TRBJ2-6; D is perhaps TRBD1 (7 bases). Trimming pared 11 bases from V and 2 bases from J, leaving 10 bases between. The CDR3 is 13 residues long. The germline gives CDR1 SGHTA, CDR2 FQGNSA. The CDR3 bases are TGTGCCTCCAGGGGGGCTGGGGCCAACGTCCTGACTTTC. Translating gives CASRGAGANVLTF.

V gene TRBV6-1 combines with J gene TRBJ2-5; D possibly corresponds to TRBD2 (5 bases). The CDR3 is 13 amino acids. The V gene's germline CDR1 is MNHNS and CDR2 SASEGT. Trimming pared 8 bases from V and 2 bases from J, leaving 12 bases between. The CDR3 protein is CASRRTGQETQYF. The CDR3 bases are TGTGCCAGCCGAAGGACGGGACAAGAGACCCAGTACTTC.

The V and J genes are TRBV7-2 and TRBJ2-5; 10 nucleotides match TRBD2. The length of the CDR3 is 17 residues. Trimming at V came to 0 bases and at J to 0 bases, leaving 4 bases not matched to a gene. The germline CDR1 and CDR2 sequences are SGHTA and FQGNSA. This CDR3 is CASSLALSGGYQETQYF. The CDR3 DNA is TGTGCCAGCAGCTTAGCTCTTAGCGGGGGGTACCAAGAGACCCAGTACTTC.

The V gene is TRBV19, the J gene TRBJ2-7, with D tentatively TRBD1 (6 bases). Per germline, CDR1 LNHDA and CDR2 SQIVND (reference sequence). Trimming stripped 1 base from V and 3 bases from J, with 10 bases between. This CDR3 is 14 amino acids long. As DNA, the CDR3 is TGTGCCAGTAGTATAGCTAGACAGGACTACGAGCAGTACTTC. Translated, it gives CASSIARQDYEQYF. Together with reference TRBV19 and TRBJ2-7, the CDR3 gives the full variable domain: DGGITQSPKYLFRKEGQNVTLSCEQNLNHDAMYWYRQDPGQGLRLIYYSQIVNDFQKGDIAEGYSVSREKKESFPLTVTSAQKNPTAFYLCASSIARQDYEQYFGPGTRLTVT.

This chain connects TRBV5-1 to TRBJ2-1; 12 bases agree with TRBD2. The J segment lost 2 bases and the V segment lost 6 bases, leaving 15 bases of the junction unmatched. Germline V CDR1 and CDR2: SGHRS, YFSETQ. The length of the CDR3 is 19 residues. CDR3 loop: CASNKRSGLAGSPYNEQFF. CDR3 sequence (DNA): TGCGCCAGCAATAAGCGATCGGGACTAGCGGGCTCCCCCTACAATGAGCAGTTCTTC. Complete variable domain (other parts from reference TRBV5-1 and TRBJ2-1): KAGVTQTPRYLIKTRGQQVTLSCSPISGHRSVSWYQQTPGQGLQFLFEYFSETQRNKGNFPGRFSGRQFSNSRSEMNVSTLELGDSALYLCASNKRSGLAGSPYNEQFFGPGTRLTVL.

The CDR3 sequence: CASSLVPGLRSYEQYF. CDR3 bases: TGCGCCAGCAGCTTGGTTCCAGGGCTCCGATCCTACGAGCAGTACTTC. V gene TRBV5-1 combines with J gene TRBJ2-7; D is possibly TRBD1 (5 bases). This CDR3 spans 16 amino acids. Between the trimmed V and J ends, which lost 0 bases and 1 base, there was a span of 14 bases. Germline V gene data show CDR1 as SGHRS and CDR2 as YFSETQ.

This clone has only one observation. V gene TRBV9 combines with J gene TRBJ1-1; D is unresolved. This CDR3 spans 14 amino acids. CDR1 SGDLS and CDR2 YYNGEE come from the germline V gene. Trimming stripped 4 bases from V and 1 base from J, with 11 bases between. CDR3 region: CASSPSRGNTEAFF. CDR3 in DNA: TGTGCCAGCAGCCCATCCCGGGGGAACACTGAAGCTTTCTTT.

The chain links TRBV29-1 to TRBJ2-7, with D maybe TRBD1 (6 bases). V gave up 7 bases and J gave up 2 bases, with 15 bases separating them. The CDR3 consists of 13 residues. Germline values: CDR1 SQVTM, CDR2 ANQGSEA. The CDR3 coding sequence is TGCAGCGCTGCCCGGGACATTACCTACGAGCAGTACTTC. The encoded protein is CSAARDITYEQYF.

The rearrangement joins TRBV30 to TRBJ2-2; 9 nucleotides match TRBD1. This CDR3 spans 19 amino acids. Trimming cost V 4 bases and J 1 base; bases outside gene matches: 16. Per germline, CDR1 GTSNPN and CDR2 SVGIG (reference sequence). The CDR3 is CAWTLFGLTGGLNTGELFF. The CDR3 DNA sequence: TGTGCCTGGACCCTGTTCGGTCTCACAGGGGGCTTGAACACCGGGGAGCTGTTTTTT.

In DNA, the CDR3 is TGTGCCAGCAGCTTAGATCTCCTAGACGAGCAGTACTTC. It translates to CASSLDLLDEQYF. This chain uses TRBV7-6 with TRBJ2-7; D remains unclear. The V gene's germline CDR1 is SGHVS and CDR2 FNYEAQ. V lost 1 base to trimming and J lost 5 bases, with 9 bases between them. The CDR3 extends over 13 amino acids.